Below are 4 T cell receptor beta chains sequenced from a single sample in a study. From the 5' RACE reads, TCRdb called clonotypes with MiXCR, one entry per CDR3 protein. The sample records approximately 41,000 distinct CDR3 sequences, around 30% being singletons. Source material: memory CD4+ T cells sorted from a lymph node. Subset of the sample: memory CD4+ T cells, CD4+CD45RO+CD25-. The receptors shown here come from a female donor with breast cancer.

This clonotype was picked up one time. Given the absence of the conserved phenylalanine or tryptophan at the CDR3 end, a read error is likely. The chain employs TRBV5-1 and TRBJ1-1, with TRBD1 matching over 9 bases. Germline values: CDR1 SGHRS, CDR2 YFSETQ. This CDR3 region has 15 residues. J was trimmed by 5 bases and V by 8 bases; bases with no gene match: 13. The chain's CDR3 is CARSIGGTGSTEAFL. CDR3 nucleotide sequence: TGCGCCAGAAGCATTGGTGGGACAGGGAGTACTGAAGCTTTCTTA.

The chain combines TRBV4-3 with TRBJ2-1; 8 bases map to TRBD2. The CDR3 is 14 amino acids. Germline lookup yields CDR1 LGHNA and CDR2 YSLEER. Losses at the gene ends were 0 bases for V and 9 bases for J; bases not matched to a gene: 4. This CDR3 is CASSQDREGSEQFF. The CDR3 DNA is TGCGCCAGCAGCCAAGATCGGGAGGGGAGTGAGCAGTTCTTC.

The chain carries TRBV27 and TRBJ2-7, with TRBD1 matching over 8 bases. CDR1 and CDR2 from the germline V gene are MNHEY and SMNVEV (reference sequence). This CDR3 has 14 residues. Trimming at V came to 5 bases and at J to 2 bases, leaving 5 bases not matched to a gene. The CDR3 region has the DNA TGTGCCAGCAGTCAGGGGGCTCTTACCTACGAGCAGTACTTC. This translates into CASSQGALTYEQYF.

This clonotype was observed a handful of times. CDR3 sequence: CASGDRGGSPLHF. The CDR3 region has the DNA TGCGCCAGCGGGGACAGGGGGGGATCACCCCTCCACTTT. The chain joins TRBV5-1 to TRBJ1-6; 11 bases match TRBD1. This CDR3 spans 13 amino acids. Germline CDR1 and CDR2: SGHRS and YFSETQ. V lost 7 bases and J lost 10; bases outside the gene matches: 4. The full variable domain, completed using reference TRBV5-1 and TRBJ1-6, is KAGVTQTPRYLIKTRGQQVTLSCSPISGHRSVSWYQQTPGQGLQFLFEYFSETQRNKGNFPGRFSGRQFSNSRSEMNVSTLELGDSALYLCASGDRGGSPLHFGNGTRLTVT.